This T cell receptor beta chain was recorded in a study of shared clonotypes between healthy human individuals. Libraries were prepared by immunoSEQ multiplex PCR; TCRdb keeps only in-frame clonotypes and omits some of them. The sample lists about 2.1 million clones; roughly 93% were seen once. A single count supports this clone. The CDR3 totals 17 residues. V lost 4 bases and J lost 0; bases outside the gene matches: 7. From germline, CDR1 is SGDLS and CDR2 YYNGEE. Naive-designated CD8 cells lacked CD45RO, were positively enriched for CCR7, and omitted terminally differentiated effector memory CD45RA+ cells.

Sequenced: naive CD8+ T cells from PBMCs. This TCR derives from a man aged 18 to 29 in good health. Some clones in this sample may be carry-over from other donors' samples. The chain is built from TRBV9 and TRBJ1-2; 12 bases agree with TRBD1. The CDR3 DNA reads TGTGCCAGCAGCCTTGTGGGACAGGGGGCTTCTAACTATGGCTACACCTTC. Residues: CASSLVGQGASNYGYTF.